The 17 T cell receptor beta chains below all came from one sample that was sequenced in a study of shared clonotypes between healthy human individuals. Profiling relied on immunoSEQ multiplex PCR, and the TCRdb table lists in-frame clones only, not all of them. The data contain approximately 2.5 million clones, 80% to 95% of them singletons. The sequencing input was naive CD4+ T cells from PBMCs. This sample's subset: CD45RA+ positively selected. These receptors came from a man aged 18 to 30 in good health. Some clones in this sample may be carry-over from other donors' samples.

This clone has more than one count but fewer than ten. Other DNA sequences in this specimen translate into the identical CDR3. The chain employs TRBV5-1 and TRBJ2-7; no firm D call. The CDR3 loop spans 12 amino acids. Germline V gene data show CDR1 as SGHRS and CDR2 as YFSETQ. Trimming took 4 bases from V and 4 from J, leaving 9 bases between them. The CDR3 bases are TGCGCCAGCAGCCCGGACGGTTACGAGCAGTACTTC. It is translated as CASSPDGYEQYF.

This chain connects TRBV27 to TRBJ2-1; 9 nucleotides align to TRBD2. V gave up 5 bases and J gave up 5 bases; unmatched junction bases: 10. The CDR3 is 16 amino acids. Germline CDR1 reads MNHEY; CDR2 reads SMNVEV (reference sequence). CDR3 sequence reads: CASSTTSSGKHNEQFF. CDR3 sequence (DNA): TGTGCCAGCAGTACCACGTCTAGCGGGAAACACAATGAGCAGTTCTTC.

The chain combines TRBV2 with TRBJ1-1; TRBD1 agrees at 7 bases. V shed 5 bases, J shed 6 bases, and the junction held 3 bases outside the gene matches. From germline, CDR1 is SNHLY and CDR2 FYNNEI. This CDR3 contains 12 residues. This CDR3 reads CASSPQGPEAFF. The CDR3 DNA follows: TGTGCCAGCAGTCCACAGGGGCCTGAAGCTTTCTTT.

This clone was seen just once. Within the sample, other DNA sequences also encode this same CDR3. This chain links TRBV6-1 with TRBJ2-1; 8 bases match TRBD2. V was pared by 7 bases and J by 4 bases, with 6 bases of the junction left unmatched. The CDR3 contains 14 residues. Germline V gene sequence: CDR1 MNHNS, CDR2 SASEGT. The CDR3 coding sequence is TGTGCCAGCAACAGAGCGGGAGCTTACAATGAGCAGTTCTTC. Its protein is CASNRAGAYNEQFF.

The chain has TRBV7-9 and TRBJ2-1; 10 bases align to TRBD1. Germline V gives CDR1 SEHNR, CDR2 FQNEAQ (reference sequence). Losses at the gene ends were 5 bases for V and 3 bases for J; bases not matched to a gene: 4. This CDR3 has 15 residues. Written as DNA, the CDR3 is TGTGCCAGCAGCATCGGGACAGGGGACTACAATGAGCAGTTCTTC. Residues: CASSIGTGDYNEQFF.

This chain joins TRBV25-1 and TRBJ2-7; D possibly uses TRBD1 or TRBD2 (5 bases each). V dropped 4 bases and J dropped 6 bases, with 10 bases sitting between them. The CDR3 totals 12 residues. CDR1 MGHDK and CDR2 SYGVNS come from the germline V gene. CDR3 in amino acids: CASSGDRVEQYF. The CDR3, as DNA: TGTGCCAGCAGTGGGGACCGCGTCGAGCAGTACTTC.

This clone was seen more than once but under ten times. The genes are TRBV6-5 and TRBJ2-5, with a weak D call TRBD2 (6 bases). This CDR3 has 15 residues. Trimming shortened V by 0 bases and J by 1 base, and 9 bases separated the two germline ends. Germline CDR1 MNHEY, CDR2 SVGAGI. CDR3 region: CASSYSRTTQETQYF. The CDR3 DNA follows: TGTGCCAGCAGTTACTCCCGGACTACCCAAGAGACCCAGTACTTC.

The rearrangement links TRBV4-3 to TRBJ2-7; no reliable D call. Between the trimmed V and J ends, which lost 4 bases and 7 bases, there was a span of 26 bases. The CDR3 totals 17 residues. Germline loops: CDR1 LGHNA, CDR2 YSLEER. Written as DNA, the CDR3 is TGCGCCAGCAGCCTTAACCTCCTAGACAAAACGTCCGGGGAGCAGTACTTC. Residues: CASSLNLLDKTSGEQYF.

This chain links TRBV28 with TRBJ1-1, with D possibly matching TRBD1 (5 bases). This CDR3 region has 14 residues. Germline V gene sequence: CDR1 MDHEN, CDR2 SYDVKM. V gave up 4 bases and J gave up 11 bases, with 20 bases separating them. Here the CDR3 DNA reads TGTGCCAGCAGTTCGCCCCGGGACCACTCAAGGGCTTTCTTT. Its translation: CASSSPRDHSRAFF.

This clone was recorded once. The chain uses TRBV19 and TRBJ2-3; D remains ambiguous. The CDR3 has 14 residues. The germline gives CDR1 LNHDA, CDR2 SQIVND (reference sequence). Trimming cost V 6 bases and J 0 bases, with 10 bases left between them. CDR3 in amino acids: CASRIRHSTDTQYF. For the CDR3, the DNA is TGTGCCAGTAGGATTCGACATAGCACAGATACGCAGTATTTT.

V and J are TRBV27 and TRBJ1-6; TRBD1 matches at 9 bases. V shed 4 bases, J shed 9 bases, and the junction held 7 bases outside the gene matches. Germline V gene lookup returns CDR1 MNHEY and CDR2 SMNVEV (reference sequence). This CDR3 spans 15 amino acids. The CDR3 spells CASSSWDRASSPLHF. The DNA of the CDR3 is TGTGCCAGCAGTTCTTGGGACAGGGCAAGTTCACCCCTCCACTTT.

The chain recombines TRBV4-1 with TRBJ2-5; 7 positions match TRBD1. The J call is uncertain, as TRBJ2-7 better fits the DNA end. The CDR3 spans 16 residues. The germline V gene has CDR1 MGHRA and CDR2 YSYEKL. In DNA, the CDR3 is TGCGCCAGCAGCCCCAGTAGGACAGGCAGCTCCTACGAGCAGTACTTC. Its translation is CASSPSRTGSSYEQYF.

The CDR3 reads CASSLRRLVETQYF. The CDR3, as DNA: TGTGCCAGCAGCTTAAGGCGGCTAGTAGAGACCCAGTACTTC. J is TRBJ2-5 and V is TRBV7-2; D unresolved. This CDR3 comprises 14 residues. The germline gives CDR1 SGHTA, CDR2 FQGNSA. The V gene lost 2 bases and the J gene lost 4 bases, with 11 bases spanning the gap.

This rearrangement joins TRBV9 to TRBJ2-7; 9 bases are shared with TRBD2. Germline CDR1 is SGDLS and CDR2 is YYNGEE. The CDR3 spans 14 residues. V shed 4 bases and J 2 bases; nucleotides not matched to a gene: 4. CDR3 amino acids: CASSPRTSAYEQYF. CDR3 in DNA: TGTGCCAGCAGCCCGCGGACTAGCGCCTACGAGCAGTACTTC.

This clone was seen only a few times. CDR3 sequence reads: CASSLDPKNTEAFF. CDR3 bases: TGTGCCAGCAGCTTAGACCCGAAGAACACTGAAGCTTTCTTT. The chain couples TRBV7-8 to TRBJ1-1; no clear D. Germline loops: CDR1 SGHVS, CDR2 FQNEAQ. This CDR3 is built from 14 residues. V was shortened by 1 base and J by 1 base, with 7 bases between the two germline ends.

The V and J genes are TRBV6-5 and TRBJ2-2; D may be TRBD1 or TRBD2 (5 bases each). The germline gives CDR1 MNHEY, CDR2 SVGAGI. The CDR3 consists of 16 residues. V was trimmed by 0 bases and J by 1 base, leaving 9 bases between them. For the CDR3, the DNA is TGTGCCAGCAGTTACTCCGGGACGGTGAACACCGGGGAGCTGTTTTTT. Translated, it gives CASSYSGTVNTGELFF.

The V call is TRBV28, the J call TRBJ2-5; possibly TRBD1 for D (6 bases). Per the germline V gene, CDR1 is MDHEN and CDR2 is SYDVKM. This CDR3 is 14 amino acids long. Trimming stripped 2 bases from V and 1 base from J, with 8 bases between. The CDR3 DNA follows: TGTGCCAGCAGTTTAGGACAGATCCAAGAGACCCAGTACTTC. The encoded protein is CASSLGQIQETQYF.